One and the same sample provided the 29 T cell receptor beta chains below, sequenced in a study of blood T cell repertoires in COVID-19. Sequencing used immunoSEQ multiplex PCR; TCRdb keeps in-frame clones, though not all of them. The sample includes about 300,000 clones, approximately 90% of them seen just once. Sequencing was done on a sample of PBMCs or T cells enriched from blood (not recorded which). The source is a woman under 40 who had recovered from COVID-19.

The chain has TRBV5-6 and TRBJ2-6, with D unresolved. The CDR3 extends over 18 amino acids. The V gene lost 5 bases and the J gene lost 0 bases, with 18 bases spanning the gap. Germline-derived CDR1 and CDR2 are SGHDT and YYEEEE. The CDR3 DNA reads TGTGCCAGCAGTTCCCTCGTTACAAGACTCTCTGGGGCCAACGTCCTGACTTTC. Translating it yields CASSSLVTRLSGANVLTF.

The chain is built from TRBV19 and TRBJ1-1, with no clear D. There are 16 residues in the CDR3. The germline V gene encodes CDR1 LNHDA and CDR2 SQIVND (reference sequence). V was trimmed by 9 bases and J by 0 bases, leaving 20 bases between them. This CDR3 reads CASLRLGRGMNTEAFF. The CDR3, as DNA: TGTGCCAGCCTCAGGCTGGGGAGAGGGATGAACACTGAAGCTTTCTTT.

V usage is TRBV7-9 and J usage is TRBJ2-2, with 8 bases matching TRBD1. Germline CDR1 is SEHNR and CDR2 is FQNEAQ (reference sequence). V gave up 4 bases and J gave up 0 bases; unmatched junction bases: 13. The CDR3 runs 19 residues. CDR3 sequence reads: CASSSTHWTGRSNTGELFF. In DNA, the CDR3 is TGTGCCAGCAGCTCGACCCACTGGACAGGGCGGTCGAACACCGGGGAGCTGTTTTTT.

The rearrangement links TRBV19 to TRBJ2-1, with 9 positions matching TRBD2. CDR1 LNHDA and CDR2 SQIVND come from the germline V gene (reference sequence). The CDR3 has 16 amino acids. V trimming: 5 bases; J trimming: 8 bases; junction bases outside the gene matches: 13. This CDR3 reads CASSPRRAGGPDEQFF. CDR3 coding DNA: TGTGCCAGTAGTCCCCGTCGGGCGGGAGGGCCCGATGAGCAGTTCTTC.

The J gene is TRBJ1-6, the V gene TRBV4-1; no clear D. The CDR3 runs to 13 residues. The germline gives CDR1 MGHRA, CDR2 YSYEKL. Between the trimmed V and J ends, which lost 3 bases and 10 bases, there was a span of 10 bases. CDR3 loop: CASSQEVRSPLHF. CDR3 DNA sequence: TGCGCCAGCAGCCAGGAGGTGAGATCACCCCTCCACTTT.

The CDR3 sequence is CATADSFRGNEQFF. In nucleotides, the CDR3 is TGTGCCACCGCCGACTCGTTTCGGGGGAATGAGCAGTTCTTC. The rearrangement joins TRBV24-1 to TRBJ2-1, with D possibly being TRBD2 (6 bases). Germline V gene lookup returns CDR1 KGHDR and CDR2 SFDVKD. The CDR3 has 14 residues. V gave up 9 bases and J gave up 7 bases, with 18 bases separating them.

V is TRBV6-5 and J is TRBJ1-3; D not certain. This CDR3 is 13 amino acids long. V lost 6 bases and J lost 1, with 7 bases in between. Germline V gene data show CDR1 as MNHEY and CDR2 as SVGAGI. CDR3 in DNA: TGTGCCAGCAGCTCCCAGTCTGGAAACACCATATATTTT. The encoded protein is CASSSQSGNTIYF.

This rearrangement joins TRBV28 to TRBJ1-1; TRBD1 aligns across 7 bases. The CDR3 is 15 residues long. Germline-derived CDR1 and CDR2 are MDHEN and SYDVKM. Trimming at V came to 2 bases and at J to 4 bases, leaving 7 bases not matched to a gene. CDR3 nucleotide sequence: TGTGCCAGCAGTTTAGGGACAGAGGGCCTCACTGAAGCTTTCTTT. The encoded protein is CASSLGTEGLTEAFF.

The gene calls are TRBV5-1 and TRBJ2-3; TRBD2 is a possible D gene (6 bases). The CDR3 consists of 15 residues. Germline assignment: CDR1 SGHRS and CDR2 YFSETQ. The V end was cut by 0 bases, the J end by 6 bases, with 14 bases between. In DNA, the CDR3 is TGCGCCAGCAGCTTGGGGGACTGGGAACGGGATACGCAGTATTTT. Protein sequence: CASSLGDWERDTQYF.

This chain uses TRBV2 with TRBJ2-3; maybe TRBD2 (5 bases). The V and J ends lost 6 bases and 2 bases respectively, with 12 bases between them. The length of the CDR3 is 14 residues. The V gene's germline CDR1 is SNHLY and CDR2 FYNNEI. CDR3: CASRAAASTDTQYF. The CDR3 DNA is TGTGCCAGCAGAGCAGCGGCTTCCACAGATACGCAGTATTTT.

The chain employs TRBV15 and TRBJ2-2, with D maybe TRBD1 (6 bases). Germline V lookup: CDR1 LNHNV, CDR2 YYDKDF (reference sequence). V was shortened by 1 base and J by 1 base, with 7 bases between the two germline ends. The CDR3 sequence is 15 residues long. The CDR3 DNA sequence: TGTGCCACCAGCAGAGGCAGGGGGAACACCGGGGAGCTGTTTTTT. Protein product: CATSRGRGNTGELFF.

The V gene is TRBV7-8, the J gene TRBJ1-2; D perhaps matches TRBD1 (5 bases). The ends were cut back, 0 bases at V and 6 bases at J, with 20 bases in the middle. The CDR3 extends over 17 amino acids. Germline assignment: CDR1 SGHVS and CDR2 FQNEAQ. The CDR3 DNA is TGTGCCAGCAGCTTAGCTGGGGCCAGGATGGTTCCTAATGGCTACACCTTC. Translated: CASSLAGARMVPNGYTF.

This clone was seen more than once but under ten times. The V call is TRBV28, the J call TRBJ1-6; 7 bases agree with TRBD1. The CDR3 loop spans 16 amino acids. CDR1 is MDHEN, CDR2 SYDVKM, per germline. J lost 4 bases, V lost 5 bases, and 8 bases had no gene match. The CDR3 region is CASSLSRDSYNSPLHF. As DNA, the CDR3 is TGTGCCAGCAGTCTCTCCCGGGACAGTTATAATTCACCCCTCCACTTT.

The chain joins TRBV18 to TRBJ1-5; possible D gene TRBD1, 5 bases. Germline CDR1 and CDR2: KGHSH and LQKENI. The V end was cut by 0 bases, the J end by 3 bases, with 9 bases between. The CDR3 covers 15 residues. CDR3 sequence reads: CASSPPGLDNQPQHF. CDR3 nucleotide sequence: TGTGCCAGCTCACCACCGGGACTGGACAATCAGCCCCAGCATTTT.

This chain uses TRBV19 with TRBJ2-1, with TRBD1 matching over 10 bases. Looked up from germline, CDR1 is LNHDA and CDR2 is SQIVND (reference sequence). The CDR3 is made up of 15 amino acids. The V gene end was trimmed by 3 bases and the J gene end by 6 bases; junction bases not matched to a gene: 5. The CDR3 is CASSIPGTGVNEQFF. CDR3 DNA: TGTGCCAGTAGTATTCCCGGGACAGGGGTCAATGAGCAGTTCTTC.

The chain combines TRBV7-3 with TRBJ1-2, with 10 bases that match TRBD1. The length of the CDR3 is 14 residues. Germline CDR1 SGHTA, CDR2 FQGTGA. The V gene end was trimmed by 5 bases and the J gene end by 8 bases; junction bases not matched to a gene: 8. The CDR3 DNA reads TGTGCCAGCAGCCCGGGGACAGGGGACCCGGGCTACACCTTC. It specifies CASSPGTGDPGYTF.

This clone was seen a single time. This chain connects TRBV5-6 to TRBJ2-7, with TRBD2 identical over 8 bases. The ends lost 0 bases at V and 1 base at J; junction bases unmatched: 6. Germline assignment: CDR1 SGHDT and CDR2 YYEEEE. The CDR3 has 16 amino acids. The DNA of the CDR3 is TGTGCCAGCAGCTTGGCTAGCGGGTGGGGATCCTACGAGCAGTACTTC. Translated: CASSLASGWGSYEQYF.

J is TRBJ2-2 and V is TRBV11-3; 7 bases line up with TRBD1. This CDR3 contains 14 residues. Germline CDR1 is SGHNT and CDR2 is YENEEA. The J segment lost 4 bases and the V segment lost 6 bases, leaving 5 bases of the junction unmatched. In DNA, the CDR3 is TGTGCCAGCAGGACAGGGTTTGGCACCGGGGAGCTGTTTTTT. Translating it yields CASRTGFGTGELFF.

This clone was seen a handful of times. The chain employs TRBV5-6 and TRBJ2-5; 7 nucleotides agree with TRBD2. Looked up from germline, CDR1 is SGHDT and CDR2 is YYEEEE. V shed 3 bases, J shed 1 base, and the junction held 15 bases outside the gene matches. The length of the CDR3 is 18 residues. CDR3 region: CASSSTNLKLALQETQYF. In DNA, the CDR3 is TGTGCCAGCAGCTCTACCAATCTCAAACTAGCGCTCCAAGAGACCCAGTACTTC.

The CDR3 protein is CASSPRSGANVLTF. CDR3 DNA: TGTGCCAGCAGCCCAAGGAGCGGGGCCAACGTCCTGACTTTC. The genes are TRBV7-8 and TRBJ2-6; unclear D gene. This CDR3 region has 14 residues. The V end lost 5 bases, the J end lost 4 bases, and 9 bases lay between the germline ends. CDR1 is SGHVS, CDR2 FQNEAQ, per germline.

The rearrangement links TRBV13 to TRBJ1-1; no clear D. V dropped 5 bases and J dropped 0 bases, with 7 bases sitting between them. The CDR3 loop spans 13 amino acids. The germline V gene encodes CDR1 PRHDT and CDR2 FYEKMQ (reference sequence). CDR3 DNA sequence: TGTGCCAGCAGCCACACAGTGAACACTGAAGCTTTCTTT. Its protein product is CASSHTVNTEAFF.

The V call is TRBV12-3 or TRBV12-4, the J call TRBJ2-5; 7 bases map to TRBD1. The CDR3 has 13 amino acids. Trimming at V came to 5 bases and at J to 5 bases, leaving 5 bases not matched to a gene. In DNA, the CDR3 is TGTGCCAGCAGTCAGGGGGTTGTGGAGACCCAGTACTTC. This encodes CASSQGVVETQYF.

The chain combines TRBV7-2 with TRBJ2-3; 7 bases are a match to TRBD2. Trimming removed 0 bases from V and 5 bases from J; junction bases left unmatched: 5. CDR3 length equals 15 residues. Germline CDR1 reads SGHTA; CDR2 reads FQGNSA. CDR3 in amino acids: CASSLAIGRGDTQYF. Here the CDR3 DNA reads TGTGCCAGCAGCTTAGCGATAGGGAGGGGAGATACGCAGTATTTT.

The rearrangement uses TRBV7-2 and TRBJ1-4; D perhaps matches TRBD1 (6 bases). Germline V gene data show CDR1 as SGHTA and CDR2 as FQGNSA. The V end lost 2 bases, the J end lost 0 bases, and 10 bases lay between the germline ends. There are 16 residues in the CDR3. CDR3 nucleotides: TGTGCCAGCAGCTTAAGGACAGTAGCAACTAATGAAAAACTGTTTTTT. Amino acids: CASSLRTVATNEKLFF.

The rearrangement uses TRBV11-2 and TRBJ2-1, with a tentative D call TRBD2 (5 bases). Germline lookup yields CDR1 SGHAT and CDR2 FQNNGV. The V gene lost 10 bases and the J gene lost 5 bases, with 27 bases spanning the gap. The CDR3 runs to 17 residues. This CDR3 reads CATFHRDIERINNEQFF. The CDR3, as DNA: TGTGCCACCTTCCATCGCGACATTGAGCGGATTAACAATGAGCAGTTCTTC.

V is TRBV7-9 and J is TRBJ2-3; D is perhaps TRBD2 (5 bases). The CDR3 sequence is 14 residues long. Germline lookup yields CDR1 SEHNR and CDR2 FQNEAQ (reference sequence). Between the trimmed V and J ends, which lost 1 base and 4 bases, there was a span of 9 bases. CDR3 loop: CASSLVGSSDTQYF. The CDR3 nucleotides read TGTGCCAGCAGCTTAGTAGGGAGTTCAGATACGCAGTATTTT. The full variable domain, rest sourced from reference TRBV7-9 and TRBJ2-3, is DTGVSQNPRHKITKRGQNVTFRCDPISEHNRLYWYRQTLGQGPEFLTYFQNEAQLEKSRLLSDRFSAERPKGSFSTLEIQRTEQGDSAMYLCASSLVGSSDTQYFGPGTRLTVL.

The chain couples TRBV5-8 to TRBJ1-1, with D maybe TRBD1 (5 bases). This CDR3 contains 12 residues. From germline, CDR1 is SGHTS and CDR2 YDEGEE. V was cut by 2 bases and J by 7 bases, with 9 bases left in between. CDR3 coding DNA: TGTGCCAGCAGCTTAGCAGGGTATGAAGCTTTCTTT. Its translation: CASSLAGYEAFF. The whole variable domain, filled in from reference TRBV5-8 and TRBJ1-1, reads EAGVTQSPTHLIKTRGQQATLRCSPISGHTSVYWYQQALGLGLQFLLWYDEGEERNRGNFPPRFSGRQFPNYSSELNVNALELEDSALYLCASSLAGYEAFFGQGTRLTVV.

This chain uses TRBV5-4 with TRBJ2-3; D remains ambiguous. Germline CDR1 reads SGHNT; CDR2 reads YYREEE (reference sequence). V was cut by 0 bases and J by 2 bases, with 10 bases left in between. The CDR3 spans 15 residues. The CDR3 nucleotides read TGTGCCAGCAGCTTGGATACATTCTCCACAGATACGCAGTATTTT. Translation gives CASSLDTFSTDTQYF.

The chain carries TRBV5-6 and TRBJ2-7; TRBD1 might be the D (6 bases). V was cut by 4 bases and J by 3 bases, with 11 bases left in between. The length of the CDR3 is 13 residues. Germline V gene data show CDR1 as SGHDT and CDR2 as YYEEEE. CDR3 sequence: CASSRDTYYEQYF. The CDR3 DNA reads as TGTGCCAGCAGCCGGGACACCTACTACGAGCAGTACTTC.